The following is a T cell receptor beta chain sequence with its context. The trim removed 6 bases at V and 3 bases at J, leaving 6 bases unmatched. The CDR3 is 17 amino acids. CDR1 is SGHDN and CDR2 is FVKESK in the germline V gene. The entry originates in a study of cytomegalovirus exposure and HLA in healthy donors. Primers included in the PCR were 60 Vbeta and 13 Jbeta primers. TCRdb's copy holds only in-frame clones and misses some; the assay was immunoSEQ multiplex PCR. The sample consists of roughly 220,000 clones, around 64% of them appearing once. The sequenced sample consisted of PBMCs. This chain uses TRBV14 with TRBJ2-1; 15 nucleotides line up with TRBD2. The sequence was collected from a man aged 40-49 years in good health and CMV-seropositive. The CDR3 region is CASSKGLAGGSYNEQFF. CDR3 sequence (DNA): TGTGCCAGCAGTAAGGGACTAGCGGGGGGCAGCTACAATGAGCAGTTCTTC.